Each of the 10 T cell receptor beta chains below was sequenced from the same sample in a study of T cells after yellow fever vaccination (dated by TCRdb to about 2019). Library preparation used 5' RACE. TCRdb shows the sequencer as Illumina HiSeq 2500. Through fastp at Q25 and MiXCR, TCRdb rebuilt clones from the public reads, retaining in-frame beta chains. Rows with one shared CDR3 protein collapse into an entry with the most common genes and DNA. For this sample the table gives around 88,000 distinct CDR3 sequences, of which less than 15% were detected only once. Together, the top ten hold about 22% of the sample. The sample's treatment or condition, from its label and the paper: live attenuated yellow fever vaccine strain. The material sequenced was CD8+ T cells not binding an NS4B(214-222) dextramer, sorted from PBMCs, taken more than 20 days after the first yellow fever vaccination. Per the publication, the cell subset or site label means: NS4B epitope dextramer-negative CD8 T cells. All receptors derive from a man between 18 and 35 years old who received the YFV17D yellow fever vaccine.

The CDR3 reads CASSPPGSQPQHF. The CDR3 DNA sequence: TGTGCCAGCAGTCCACCAGGTAGTCAGCCCCAGCATTTT. V and J are TRBV12-3 or TRBV12-4 and TRBJ1-5; D is uncertain. The CDR3 has 13 residues. V lost 5 bases, J lost 6 bases, and 11 bases lay in between.

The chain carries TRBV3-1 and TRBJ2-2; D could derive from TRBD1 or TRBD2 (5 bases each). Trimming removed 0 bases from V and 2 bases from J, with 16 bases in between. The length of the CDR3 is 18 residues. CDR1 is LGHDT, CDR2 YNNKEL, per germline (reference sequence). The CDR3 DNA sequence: TGTGCCAGCAGCCAAGAGCAGGGTAGGGAGAAAAACACCGGGGAGCTGTTTTTT. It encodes CASSQEQGREKNTGELFF.

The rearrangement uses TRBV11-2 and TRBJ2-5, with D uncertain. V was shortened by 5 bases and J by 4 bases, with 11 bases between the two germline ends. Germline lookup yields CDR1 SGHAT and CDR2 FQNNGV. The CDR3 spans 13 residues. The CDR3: CASSPPWGETQYF. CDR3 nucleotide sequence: TGTGCCAGCAGCCCGCCCTGGGGAGAGACCCAGTACTTC.

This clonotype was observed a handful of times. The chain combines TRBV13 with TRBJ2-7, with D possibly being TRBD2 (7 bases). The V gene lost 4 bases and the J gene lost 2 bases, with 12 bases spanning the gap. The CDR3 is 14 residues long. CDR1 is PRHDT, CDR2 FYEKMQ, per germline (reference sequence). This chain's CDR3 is CASSSAGQTYEQYF. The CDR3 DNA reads TGTGCCAGCAGCTCAGCGGGACAAACCTACGAGCAGTACTTC.

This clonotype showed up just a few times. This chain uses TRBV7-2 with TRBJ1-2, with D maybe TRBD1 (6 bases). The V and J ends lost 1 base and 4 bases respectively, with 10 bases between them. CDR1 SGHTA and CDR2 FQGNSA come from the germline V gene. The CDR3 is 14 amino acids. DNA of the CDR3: TGTGCCAGCAGCTTAGGGGGGCAGTTCTATGGCTACACCTTC. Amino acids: CASSLGGQFYGYTF.

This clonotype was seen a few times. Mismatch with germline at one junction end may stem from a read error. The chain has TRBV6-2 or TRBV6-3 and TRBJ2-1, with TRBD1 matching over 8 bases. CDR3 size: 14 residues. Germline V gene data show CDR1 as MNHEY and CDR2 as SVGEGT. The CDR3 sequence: CTSSRGQVANEQFF. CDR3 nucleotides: TGTACCAGCAGCCGGGGACAGGTTGCCAATGAGCAGTTCTTC.

The CDR3 bases are TGTGCCAGCAGTTTTAACCGATTCGGACACTCAGCCAAAAACATTCAGTACTTC. Translated, it gives CASSFNRFGHSAKNIQYF. J is TRBJ2-4 and V is TRBV12-3 or TRBV12-4, with TRBD1 as a possible D gene (5 bases). V was cut by 3 bases and J by 0 bases, with 18 bases left in between. The CDR3 covers 18 residues.

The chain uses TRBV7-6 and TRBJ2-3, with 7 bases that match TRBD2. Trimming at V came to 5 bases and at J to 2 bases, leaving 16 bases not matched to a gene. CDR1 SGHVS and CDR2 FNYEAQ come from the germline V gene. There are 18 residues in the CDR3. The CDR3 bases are TGTGCCAGCAGCAGATCTGGGGGGGGGTCATTGGCCACAGATACGCAGTATTTT. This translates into CASSRSGGGSLATDTQYF.

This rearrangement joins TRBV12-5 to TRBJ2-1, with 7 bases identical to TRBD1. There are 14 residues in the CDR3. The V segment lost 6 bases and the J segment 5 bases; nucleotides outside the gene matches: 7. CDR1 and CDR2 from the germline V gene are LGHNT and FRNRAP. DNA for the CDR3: TGTGCTAGTGGCAATCAGGGGGTTAACAATGAGCAGTTCTTC. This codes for CASGNQGVNNEQFF.

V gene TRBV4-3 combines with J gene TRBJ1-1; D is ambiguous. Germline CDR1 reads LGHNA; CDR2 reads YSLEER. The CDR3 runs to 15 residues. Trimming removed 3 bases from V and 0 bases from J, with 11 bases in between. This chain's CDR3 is CASSHTADLNTEAFF. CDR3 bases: TGCGCCAGCAGCCACACCGCTGACCTGAACACTGAAGCTTTCTTT.